Listed here are 24 T cell receptor beta chains from one sample, sequenced in a study of shared clonotypes between healthy human individuals. TCRdb's copy holds only in-frame clones and misses some; the assay was immunoSEQ multiplex PCR. The sample has about 730,000 clones, roughly 72% seen once. The sequenced sample was memory CD4+ T cells sorted from blood. Subset indicated: CD45RA-negative fraction. These receptor sequences come from a woman under 40 in good health.

The J gene is TRBJ2-7, the V gene TRBV19; 8 positions match TRBD2. CDR3 size: 14 residues. The ends lost 9 bases at V and 3 bases at J; junction bases unmatched: 10. The germline CDR1 and CDR2 sequences are LNHDA and SQIVND (reference sequence). The CDR3 nucleotides are TGTGCCAGCAGAGACCGGGGGGGTAACTACGAGCAGTACTTC. Its translation: CASRDRGGNYEQYF.

This clone was seen a handful of times. The chain couples TRBV2 to TRBJ1-2, with TRBD1 matching over 9 bases. The CDR3 contains 12 residues. Germline lookup yields CDR1 SNHLY and CDR2 FYNNEI. V dropped 8 bases and J dropped 3; count of bases not matched to a gene: 1. DNA of the CDR3: TGTGCCAGCCGACAGGGGGACTATGGCTACACCTTC. This sequence encodes CASRQGDYGYTF.

The J gene is TRBJ2-5, the V gene TRBV5-4, with D perhaps being TRBD1 or TRBD2 (5 bases each). Looked up from germline, CDR1 is SGHNT and CDR2 is YYREEE (reference sequence). This CDR3 has 14 amino acids. V was pared by 0 bases and J by 4 bases, with 10 bases between. CDR3 amino acids: CASSLVGTPETQYF. The CDR3 bases are TGTGCCAGCAGCTTGGTTGGGACCCCAGAGACCCAGTACTTC.

This chain uses TRBV7-8 with TRBJ2-7; D is uncertain. Trimming cost V 7 bases and J 4 bases, with 14 bases left between them. In germline, CDR1 is SGHVS, CDR2 FQNEAQ. CDR3 length: 13 amino acids. The CDR3 nucleotides read TGTGCCAGCAAGGCCGAGCCCGGGTACGAGCAGTACTTC. This codes for CASKAEPGYEQYF.

The chain carries TRBV6-5 and TRBJ2-5; tentative D call: TRBD2 (6 bases). The J call may be wrong; the DNA end is better matched by TRBJ2-7. The CDR3 has 12 amino acids. Per germline, CDR1 MNHEY and CDR2 SVGAGI. In DNA, the CDR3 is TGTGCCAGCAGATCGGGAGACTACGAGCAGTACTTC. It translates to CASRSGDYEQYF.

This clone was counted only a few times. This chain links TRBV2 with TRBJ2-7; possibly TRBD1 for D (6 bases). This CDR3 has 13 amino acids. Germline CDR1 SNHLY, CDR2 FYNNEI. Trimming cost V 4 bases and J 7 bases, with 14 bases left between them. CDR3 DNA: TGTGCCAGCAGTGGGGACACGGTAGGGGAGCAGTACTTC. Translated, it gives CASSGDTVGEQYF.

This clone has just one count. J is TRBJ1-3 and V is TRBV19, with D possibly TRBD1 on 6 matching bases. The length of the CDR3 is 17 residues. The V gene's germline CDR1 is LNHDA and CDR2 SQIVND (reference sequence). The ends were cut back, 7 bases at V and 2 bases at J, with 21 bases in the middle. The CDR3 protein is CASTMEGYRDPGNTIYF. The DNA of the CDR3 is TGTGCCAGTACCATGGAGGGTTACAGGGATCCTGGAAACACCATATATTTT.

In its sample, this clone was seen a few times. This sequence joins TRBV28 and TRBJ2-3; 7 nucleotides agree with TRBD2. V shed 2 bases and J 2 bases; nucleotides not matched to a gene: 4. The CDR3 length is 15 residues. Germline-derived CDR1 and CDR2 are MDHEN and SYDVKM. The CDR3 protein is CASSLTSANTDTQYF. Written as DNA, the CDR3 is TGTGCCAGCAGTTTAACTAGCGCGAACACAGATACGCAGTATTTT.

The genes are TRBV28 and TRBJ2-2; D call uncertain. CDR3 length: 14 residues. Trimming took off 3 bases at V and 5 bases at J, with 10 bases between the two ends. Germline lookup yields CDR1 MDHEN and CDR2 SYDVKM. The CDR3 region has the DNA TGTGCCAGCAGTTTTCATGGGAAGACCGGGGAGCTGTTTTTT. Residues: CASSFHGKTGELFF. Full variable domain (outside the CDR3, taken from reference TRBV28 and TRBJ2-2): DVKVTQSSRYLVKRTGEKVFLECVQDMDHENMFWYRQDPGLGLRLIYFSYDVKMKEKGDIPEGYSVSREKKERFSLILESASTNQTSMYLCASSFHGKTGELFFGEGSRLTVL.

CDR3 amino acids: CASSISGTRTYEQYF. For the CDR3, the DNA is TGTGCCAGCAGCATATCCGGGACACGAACCTACGAGCAGTACTTC. This sequence joins TRBV11-2 and TRBJ2-7, with a possible D match to TRBD1 (6 bases). The ends were cut back, 5 bases at V and 2 bases at J, with 16 bases in the middle. The CDR3 runs to 15 residues. Germline assignment: CDR1 SGHAT and CDR2 FQNNGV. The full variable domain, with the rest looked up from reference TRBV11-2 and TRBJ2-7, is EAGVAQSPRYKIIEKRQSVAFWCNPISGHATLYWYQQILGQGPKLLIQFQNNGVVDDSQLPKDRFSAERLKGVDSTLKIQPAKLEDSAVYLCASSISGTRTYEQYFGPGTRLTVT.

The J gene is TRBJ2-7, the V gene TRBV2; 7 positions match TRBD1. Per germline, CDR1 SNHLY and CDR2 FYNNEI. Trimming at V came to 4 bases and at J to 4 bases, leaving 10 bases not matched to a gene. This CDR3 region has 15 residues. The CDR3 DNA reads as TGTGCCAGCAGTGTCGAGTCGGGGACAGCTTACGAGCAGTACTTC. This gives the protein CASSVESGTAYEQYF. The full variable domain, with the rest looked up from reference TRBV2 and TRBJ2-7, is EPEVTQTPSHQVTQMGQEVILRCVPISNHLYFYWYRQILGQKVEFLVSFYNNEISEKSEIFDDQFSVERPDGSNFTLKIRSTKLEDSAMYFCASSVESGTAYEQYFGPGTRLTVT.

The rearrangement joins TRBV19 to TRBJ1-4; the D is unclear. V lost 6 bases, J lost 5 bases, and 13 bases lay in between. The CDR3 consists of 14 residues. Germline V lookup: CDR1 LNHDA, CDR2 SQIVND (reference sequence). CDR3 nucleotides: TGTGCCAGTAGCTCTCAGGCAGTAAATGAAAAACTGTTTTTT. It specifies CASSSQAVNEKLFF.

This chain connects TRBV7-2 to TRBJ2-3; D is unresolved. Germline-derived CDR1 and CDR2 are SGHTA and FQGNSA. The CDR3 has 14 residues. Trimming pared 5 bases from V and 1 base from J, leaving 10 bases between. CDR3 amino acids: CASSTYLGTDTQYF. DNA of the CDR3: TGTGCCAGCAGCACATACCTTGGCACAGATACGCAGTATTTT.

The gene calls are TRBV28 and TRBJ2-2; no clear D gene. V was shortened by 1 base and J by 0 bases, with 6 bases between the two germline ends. This CDR3 has 15 amino acids. The V gene's germline CDR1 is MDHEN and CDR2 SYDVKM. Here the CDR3 DNA reads TGTGCCAGCAGTTTATTGGGCTCGAACACCGGGGAGCTGTTTTTT. Its translation is CASSLLGSNTGELFF.

This chain joins TRBV7-2 and TRBJ2-7; D may be TRBD2 (7 bases). The V gene's germline CDR1 is SGHTA and CDR2 FQGNSA. The CDR3 covers 15 residues. Trimming took off 5 bases at V and 4 bases at J, with 18 bases between the two ends. The CDR3 DNA reads as TGTGCCAGCAGCCCGGGGGGCACAAGGGATTACGAGCAGTACTTC. Its translation: CASSPGGTRDYEQYF.

The chain combines TRBV4-1 with TRBJ1-4; the D gene is possibly TRBD1 (5 bases). The V end lost 4 bases, the J end lost 7 bases, and 10 bases lay between the germline ends. Germline assignment: CDR1 MGHRA and CDR2 YSYEKL. The CDR3 has 13 amino acids. CDR3: CASSRGAGEKLFF. DNA of the CDR3: TGCGCCAGCAGCCGGGGCGCGGGTGAAAAACTGTTTTTT.

Remarks on this clone: Possible read error: a much larger clone is one base away. The V gene is TRBV7-8, the J gene TRBJ1-1; D ambiguous. The V end was cut by 2 bases, the J end by 2 bases, with 6 bases between. Germline-derived CDR1 and CDR2 are SGHVS and FQNEAQ. The CDR3 sequence is 13 residues long. CDR3 sequence reads: CASSLFPNTEAFF. Written as DNA, the CDR3 is TGTGCCAGCAGCTTATTTCCCAACACTGAAGCTTTCTTT.

This clone was observed a few times. The rearrangement links TRBV19 to TRBJ1-5, with a tentative D call TRBD1 (6 bases). V was cut by 3 bases and J by 0 bases, with 9 bases left in between. CDR1 and CDR2 (germline): LNHDA, SQIVND (reference sequence). CDR3 length: 15 amino acids. Here the CDR3 reads CASSMGHYSNQPQHF. CDR3 sequence (DNA): TGTGCCAGTAGTATGGGACACTATAGCAATCAGCCCCAGCATTTT.

J is TRBJ2-1 and V is TRBV10-3; possibly TRBD2 for D (5 bases). The ends were cut back, 9 bases at V and 6 bases at J, with 12 bases in the middle. In germline, CDR1 is ENHRY, CDR2 SYGVKD. The CDR3 contains 12 residues. The chain's CDR3 is CAIAADPNEQFF. CDR3 bases: TGTGCCATTGCAGCGGACCCCAATGAGCAGTTCTTC.

The genes are TRBV21-1 and TRBJ1-5; the tabulated D call, TRBD1, remains unverified against the DNA. TRBV21-1 is assigned pseudogene status. This CDR3 spans 20 amino acids. This CDR3 reads CASSKGGNRPERGYRQPQHF. DNA of the CDR3: TGTGCCAGCAGCAAAGGAGGGAACAGACCTGAAAGGGGGTATCGTCAGCCCCAGCATTTT.

The J gene is TRBJ1-4, the V gene TRBV18; D ambiguous. Looked up from germline, CDR1 is KGHSH and CDR2 is LQKENI. This CDR3 region has 12 residues. The germline V and J ends were trimmed by 2 bases and 8 bases, with 6 bases remaining between them. CDR3 nucleotides: TGTGCCAGCTCACCAACTACAGAAAAACTGTTTTTT. Translated: CASSPTTEKLFF.

The gene calls are TRBV5-4 and TRBJ2-7; D might be TRBD1 or TRBD2, each matching 5 bases. Germline-derived CDR1 and CDR2 are SGHNT and YYREEE (reference sequence). Trimming cost V 0 bases and J 3 bases, with 7 bases left between them. The CDR3 length is 13 residues. The CDR3: CASSLGDDYEQYF. CDR3 DNA: TGTGCCAGCAGCTTGGGGGACGACTACGAGCAGTACTTC.

About this clone: This may be a read error: a much more frequent sequence differs by one nucleotide. The chain joins TRBV2 to TRBJ2-5, with 10 positions matching TRBD1. The length of the CDR3 is 13 residues. Unmatched junction bases numbered 3, after V lost 6 bases and J lost 5 bases. Germline CDR1 SNHLY, CDR2 FYNNEI. The CDR3 DNA follows: TGTGCCAGCAGGGGACAGGGGCCGGAGACCCAGTACTTC. Protein sequence: CASRGQGPETQYF.

The chain employs TRBV29-1 and TRBJ2-1, with 12 bases that match TRBD2. There are 14 residues in the CDR3. After removal of 6 bases from V and 6 bases from J, the junction contained 6 bases not matched to a gene. Germline CDR1 and CDR2: SQVTM and ANQGSEA. The CDR3 protein is CSVKGLAGLNEQFF. CDR3 nucleotides: TGCAGCGTCAAGGGACTAGCGGGCCTCAATGAGCAGTTCTTC.